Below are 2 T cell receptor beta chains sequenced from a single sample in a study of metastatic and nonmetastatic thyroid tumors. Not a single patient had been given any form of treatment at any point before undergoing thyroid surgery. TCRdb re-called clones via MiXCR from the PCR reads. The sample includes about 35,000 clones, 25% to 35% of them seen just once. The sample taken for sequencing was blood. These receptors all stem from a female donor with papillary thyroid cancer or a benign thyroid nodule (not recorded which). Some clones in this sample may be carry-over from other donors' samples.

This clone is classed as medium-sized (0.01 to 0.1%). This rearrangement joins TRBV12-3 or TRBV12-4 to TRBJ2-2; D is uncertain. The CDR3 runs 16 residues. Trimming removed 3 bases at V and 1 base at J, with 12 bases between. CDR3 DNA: TGTGCCAGCAGTTTTTATCAGGTGGGGAACACCGGGGAGCTGTTTTTT. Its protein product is CASSFYQVGNTGELFF.

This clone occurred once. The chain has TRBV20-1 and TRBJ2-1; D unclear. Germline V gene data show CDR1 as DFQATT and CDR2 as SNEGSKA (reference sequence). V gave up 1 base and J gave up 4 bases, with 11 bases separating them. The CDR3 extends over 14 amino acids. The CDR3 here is CSARAPLGYNEQFF. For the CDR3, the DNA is TGCAGTGCTAGAGCGCCCCTAGGGTACAATGAGCAGTTCTTC.